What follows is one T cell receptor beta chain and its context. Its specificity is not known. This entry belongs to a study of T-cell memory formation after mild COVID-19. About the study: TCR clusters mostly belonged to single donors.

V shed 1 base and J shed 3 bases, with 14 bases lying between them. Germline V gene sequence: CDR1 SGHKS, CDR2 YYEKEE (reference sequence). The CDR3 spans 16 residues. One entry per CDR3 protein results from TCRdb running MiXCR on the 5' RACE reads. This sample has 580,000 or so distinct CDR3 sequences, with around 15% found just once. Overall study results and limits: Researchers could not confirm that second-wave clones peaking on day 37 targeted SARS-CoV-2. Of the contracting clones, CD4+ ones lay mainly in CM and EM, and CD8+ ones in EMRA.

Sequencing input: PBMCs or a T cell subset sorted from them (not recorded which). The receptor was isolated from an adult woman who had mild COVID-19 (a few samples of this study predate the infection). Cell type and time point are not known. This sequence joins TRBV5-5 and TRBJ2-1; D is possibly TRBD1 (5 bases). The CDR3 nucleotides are TGTGCCAGCAGCTTGATCGTAGGGGCTATCTACAATGAGCAGTTCTTC. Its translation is CASSLIVGAIYNEQFF.